This T cell receptor (beta chain) derives from a study of post-analysis software for immune sequencing data. CDR3 length equals 15 residues. V was pared by 6 bases and J by 2 bases, with 11 bases between. Germline V gives CDR1 MNHEY, CDR2 SVGEGT. A word on this clonotype: Its target is unknown.

Findings and caveats of the study: There was significantly lower normalized Chao1 diversity in multiple sclerosis patients than in controls. Four or five TRBV segments, TRBV5-6, TRBV5-1 and TRBV20-1 among them, were found more frequent in patients than controls.

Researchers reported that TCR beta cDNA libraries carried unique molecular identifiers. In TCRdb, the PCR reads were re-called with MiXCR into one record per CDR3 protein. The repertoire holds about 770,000 distinct CDR3 sequences, with around 45% as singletons. The rearrangement joins TRBV6-2 or TRBV6-3 to TRBJ2-6; D unclear. The receptor was derived from a girl between 10 and 17 years old with multiple sclerosis. Sequences were obtained from blood. CDR3 sequence (DNA): TGTGCCAGCAGCCGCGCCTCGCCTGGGGCCAACGTCCTGACTTTC. It translates to CASSRASPGANVLTF.